This passage covers 17 T cell receptor beta chains from one sample sequenced in a study of regulatory T cells in long-lasting Graves disease. Time point indicated: newly diagnosed GD, antithyroid drugs for less than 3 months. The TCR library was made from RNA extracted from PBMCs. In building TCR beta libraries, iRepertoire HTBI primers were used together with Arm-PCR of CDR3 regions. TCRdb redid the calling of the multiplex PCR reads with MiXCR, one entry per CDR3 protein. The sample includes roughly 500,000 distinct CDR3 sequences, 14% of them seen just once. These sequences were also reported in another study, on T cells in Graves' hyperthyroidism and ophthalmopathy.

This specimen consisted of peripheral blood mononuclear cells (PBMCs), obtained at new diagnosis, from a patient treated with antithyroid drugs. These receptors were obtained from a woman aged 50 to 65 with Graves disease.

Many counts were recorded for this clonotype. The gene calls are TRBV6-9 and TRBJ1-5; D is uncertain. This CDR3 spans 16 amino acids. V dropped 3 bases and J dropped 0 bases, with 12 bases sitting between them. Per germline, CDR1 MNHGY and CDR2 SVAAGI. This CDR3 is CASSYSPLYSNQPQHF. The CDR3 DNA sequence: TGTGCCAGCAGTTACTCCCCCCTCTATAGCAATCAGCCCCAGCATTTT.

A few counts support this clonotype. V gene TRBV9 combines with J gene TRBJ2-1; TRBD1 might be the D (6 bases). The CDR3 is 16 residues long. Trimming took off 0 bases at V and 9 bases at J, with 19 bases between the two ends. Germline-derived CDR1 and CDR2 are SGDLS and YYNGEE. The CDR3 nucleotides are TGTGCCAGCAGCGTAGCCCCCGCACAGGGAATGAGTGAGCAGTTCTTC. The encoded protein is CASSVAPAQGMSEQFF.

The J gene is TRBJ2-1, the V gene TRBV10-3, with 7 bases that match TRBD1. Germline V lookup: CDR1 ENHRY, CDR2 SYGVKD. Trimming took 4 bases from V and 7 from J; bases not matched to a gene: 10. CDR3 size: 15 residues. The CDR3 DNA is TGTGCCATCAGTGCCATTGACAGGGTTCTTAATGAGCAGTTCTTC. This gives the protein CAISAIDRVLNEQFF.

In this sample, this clonotype turned up a few times. V usage is TRBV30 and J usage is TRBJ2-4; maybe TRBD1 (6 bases). In germline, CDR1 is GTSNPN, CDR2 SVGIG (reference sequence). CDR3 length: 17 amino acids. V lost 1 base and J lost 0, with 16 bases in between. The CDR3 spells CAWSGYRDKLAKNIQYF. The CDR3 region has the DNA TGTGCCTGGAGTGGATACCGGGACAAACTAGCCAAAAACATTCAGTACTTC.

This clonotype was seen repeatedly, ten times or more. The gene calls are TRBV28 and TRBJ1-2, with a possible D match to TRBD1 (5 bases). This CDR3 contains 15 residues. Germline loops: CDR1 MDHEN, CDR2 SYDVKM. The V and J ends lost 8 bases and 4 bases respectively, with 20 bases between them. The CDR3 spells CASGRGRRIPYGYTF. As DNA, the CDR3 is TGTGCCAGCGGGAGGGGCAGGCGAATCCCCTATGGCTACACCTTC.

The chain uses TRBV5-1 and TRBJ1-6, with D perhaps matching TRBD1 (5 bases). CDR3 length equals 13 residues. CDR1 is SGHRS, CDR2 YFSETQ, per germline. The V end was cut by 0 bases, the J end by 9 bases, with 7 bases between. CDR3 loop: CASSLVGGSPLHF. CDR3 DNA sequence: TGCGCCAGCAGCTTGGTCGGGGGTTCACCCCTCCACTTT.

The sample holds many counts of this clonotype. The chain is built from TRBV5-1 and TRBJ1-1; 7 bases line up with TRBD1. The CDR3 is 13 amino acids. CDR1 SGHRS and CDR2 YFSETQ come from the germline V gene. J gave up 4 bases and V 5 bases, and 5 bases lay outside the gene matches. The CDR3 bases are TGCGCCAGCAGTGCGGGACAGTTCACTGAAGCTTTCTTT. Translated: CASSAGQFTEAFF.

At least ten counts were recorded for this clonotype. The chain employs TRBV27 and TRBJ1-3, with D possibly being TRBD1 (5 bases). V lost 5 bases and J 7 bases, leaving 15 bases between the germline ends. The CDR3 has 14 amino acids. Germline CDR1 reads MNHEY; CDR2 reads SMNVEV (reference sequence). This CDR3 reads CASSPSGGMNTIYF. The DNA of the CDR3 is TGTGCCAGCAGTCCCTCGGGGGGGATGAACACCATATATTTT.

This chain joins TRBV20-1 and TRBJ2-1; possibly TRBD1 or TRBD2 for D (5 bases each). Trimming cost V 3 bases and J 0 bases, with 9 bases left between them. The CDR3 sequence is 14 residues long. Germline V CDR1 and CDR2: DFQATT, SNEGSKA (reference sequence). CDR3: CSASPGSSYNEQFF. CDR3 sequence (DNA): TGCAGTGCTAGTCCAGGGAGCTCCTACAATGAGCAGTTCTTC.

This clonotype has ten or more counts. The chain links TRBV20-1 to TRBJ2-3; 7 nucleotides match TRBD2. This CDR3 contains 15 residues. J was trimmed by 2 bases and V by 2 bases; bases with no gene match: 7. Germline values: CDR1 DFQATT, CDR2 SNEGSKA (reference sequence). CDR3 sequence reads: CSARYLGGDTDTQYF. The DNA of the CDR3 is TGCAGTGCTAGATATCTGGGAGGGGACACAGATACGCAGTATTTT.

V gene TRBV25-1 combines with J gene TRBJ2-1; 10 bases map to TRBD2. Germline V gene lookup returns CDR1 MGHDK and CDR2 SYGVNS. Germline trimming cut 6 bases from V and 10 bases from J; bases unmatched to any gene: 12. CDR3 size: 15 residues. CDR3 DNA sequence: TGTGCCAGCAGCTCGAGCGGGAGGGCCGATGGGGAGCAGTTCTTC. It yields the protein CASSSSGRADGEQFF.

This clonotype showed up just a few times. This sequence joins TRBV6-2 or TRBV6-3 and TRBJ1-1; 11 positions agree with TRBD1. This CDR3 is 14 amino acids long. The germline V gene encodes CDR1 MNHEY and CDR2 SVGEGT. With 5 bases clipped from V and 8 bases from J, the junction kept 7 bases outside the gene matches. CDR3 coding DNA: TGTGCCAGCAGTCTTAGGACAGGGGGCGTGGAAGCTTTCTTT. Its translation is CASSLRTGGVEAFF.

This clonotype was counted many times. In DNA form, the CDR3 reads TGTGCCAGCAGCCCCCCGGGAAGGGATACGCAGTATTTT. Protein sequence: CASSPPGRDTQYF. The J gene is TRBJ2-3, the V gene TRBV7-6; perhaps TRBD2 as D (5 bases). V lost 5 bases to trimming and J lost 6 bases, with 12 bases between them. Germline V CDR1 and CDR2: SGHVS, FNYEAQ. The CDR3 is made up of 13 amino acids.

In this sample, this clonotype turned up many times. This chain uses TRBV27 with TRBJ1-1, with a tentative D call TRBD1 (6 bases). Germline assignment: CDR1 MNHEY and CDR2 SMNVEV (reference sequence). The length of the CDR3 is 12 residues. The V end lost 2 bases, the J end lost 10 bases, and 11 bases lay between the germline ends. CDR3 DNA: TGTGCCAGCAGTTTAGGCAGGGGTAGAGCTTTCTTT. It yields the protein CASSLGRGRAFF.

CDR3 protein: CASSRGTGAEETQYF. DNA of the CDR3: TGTGCCAGCAGCCGAGGGACAGGGGCTGAGGAGACCCAGTACTTC. This chain connects TRBV5-5 to TRBJ2-5; TRBD1 matches 10 bases. Germline V gene lookup returns CDR1 SGHKS and CDR2 YYEKEE (reference sequence). V lost 4 bases, J lost 5 bases, and 8 bases stayed unmatched. The CDR3 totals 15 residues.

Many counts were recorded for this clonotype. CDR3 nucleotide sequence: TGTGCCAGCAGTCCAAGGGACCAATCCCTCCCCGGGGAGCTGTTTTTT. This sequence encodes CASSPRDQSLPGELFF. J is TRBJ2-2 and V is TRBV28; D possibly uses TRBD1 or TRBD2 (5 bases each). V was trimmed by 5 bases and J by 6 bases, leaving 19 bases between them. CDR3 length equals 16 residues. The germline V gene encodes CDR1 MDHEN and CDR2 SYDVKM.

This clonotype showed up many times. The V and J genes are TRBV7-9 and TRBJ2-2; TRBD2 aligns across 11 bases. The CDR3 runs to 16 residues. Germline lookup yields CDR1 SEHNR and CDR2 FQNEAQ (reference sequence). The V segment lost 4 bases and the J segment 2 bases; nucleotides outside the gene matches: 3. The CDR3 here is CASSSRLAGNTGELFF. The CDR3 DNA is TGTGCCAGCAGCTCGCGACTAGCGGGAAACACCGGGGAGCTGTTTTTT.